A single sample gave rise to the 26 T cell receptor beta chains below, sequenced in a study of T-cell reconstitution after alpha-beta-depleted transplantation in children. It was with unique molecular identifiers that the TCRbeta library was prepared. TCRdb analysed the PCR reads with MiXCR anew, one entry per CDR3 protein. This sample has some 400,000 distinct CDR3 sequences, with just over 20% found just once. Here the sequenced sample was PBMCs from the stem cell graft donor, taken from the stem cell graft. These receptors were collected from a human donor who donated a stem cell graft to a child with acute myeloid leukemia.

This chain connects TRBV7-3 to TRBJ2-3, with TRBD2 as a possible D gene (5 bases). The CDR3 consists of 14 residues. In germline, CDR1 is SGHTA, CDR2 FQGTGA. The V end lost 1 base, the J end lost 4 bases, and 9 bases lay between the germline ends. CDR3 in amino acids: CASSLNPSPDTQYF. The CDR3 region has the DNA TGTGCCAGCAGCTTAAATCCTAGCCCAGATACGCAGTATTTT.

There are many counts of this clonotype. V gene TRBV20-1 combines with J gene TRBJ2-1; D unresolved. The germline CDR1 and CDR2 sequences are DFQATT and SNEGSKA (reference sequence). CDR3 length: 16 amino acids. With 0 bases removed from V and 1 base from J, the gap between germline ends came to 13 bases. CDR3 in amino acids: CSARDQGSLSYNEQFF. The CDR3 nucleotides are TGCAGTGCTAGAGATCAAGGTAGCCTTTCCTACAATGAGCAGTTCTTC.

This clonotype was seen repeatedly, ten times or more. V and J are TRBV20-1 and TRBJ2-5; 12 bases match TRBD1. V lost 3 bases, J lost 4 bases, and 6 bases stayed unmatched. The CDR3 is 15 residues long. CDR1 is DFQATT and CDR2 is SNEGSKA in the germline V gene (reference sequence). In nucleotides, the CDR3 is TGCAGTGCTAGTCCCCGGGACAGGGGGCTAGAGACCCAGTACTTC. It codes for CSASPRDRGLETQYF.

This chain uses TRBV19 with TRBJ1-5; 9 nucleotides match TRBD1. V dropped 6 bases and J dropped 5; count of bases not matched to a gene: 11. The CDR3 is 16 residues long. Germline CDR1 reads LNHDA; CDR2 reads SQIVND (reference sequence). The CDR3, as DNA: TGTGCCAGTAGCAGTACCCGGACAGGGGTGGATCAGCCCCAGCATTTT. The encoded protein is CASSSTRTGVDQPQHF. The full variable domain, its missing parts supplied by reference TRBV19 and TRBJ1-5, is DGGITQSPKYLFRKEGQNVTLSCEQNLNHDAMYWYRQDPGQGLRLIYYSQIVNDFQKGDIAEGYSVSREKKESFPLTVTSAQKNPTAFYLCASSSTRTGVDQPQHFGDGTRLSIL.

This clonotype was picked up a small number of times. The V gene is TRBV20-1, the J gene TRBJ2-7, with 9 bases that match TRBD1. The J segment lost 7 bases and the V segment lost 3 bases, leaving 10 bases of the junction unmatched. The CDR3 is made up of 14 amino acids. CDR1 DFQATT and CDR2 SNEGSKA come from the germline V gene (reference sequence). CDR3 nucleotides: TGCAGTGCTAGCCGGACAGGGGTGATAGGGGAGCAGTACTTC. Translating it yields CSASRTGVIGEQYF.

This clonotype came up a few times. The CDR3 region is CSASVPESYEQFF. Here the CDR3 DNA reads TGCAGTGCTAGTGTTCCGGAGAGTTATGAGCAGTTCTTC. The chain joins TRBV20-1 to TRBJ2-1, with no clear D. Germline CDR1 reads DFQATT; CDR2 reads SNEGSKA (reference sequence). The CDR3 consists of 13 residues. The V and J ends lost 3 bases and 8 bases respectively, with 14 bases between them.

In nucleotides, the CDR3 is TGTGCCACCAGCCCAAATAGCAATCAGCCCCAGCATTTT. It yields the protein CATSPNSNQPQHF. This chain uses TRBV15 with TRBJ1-5; D unclear. V was cut by 5 bases and J by 0 bases, with 5 bases left in between. Germline V gene lookup returns CDR1 LNHNV and CDR2 YYDKDF (reference sequence). CDR3 size: 13 residues.

The gene calls are TRBV29-1 and TRBJ2-3, with TRBD2 identical over 10 bases. This CDR3 is built from 16 residues. Germline CDR1 reads SQVTM; CDR2 reads ANQGSEA. The V segment lost 6 bases and the J segment 1 base; nucleotides outside the gene matches: 10. Written as DNA, the CDR3 is TGCAGCGTAGCTCGTACCGGGACTAGCGGCACAGATACGCAGTATTTT. Amino acid sequence: CSVARTGTSGTDTQYF.

This chain links TRBV9 with TRBJ1-1; D call uncertain. This CDR3 region has 15 residues. V gave up 3 bases and J gave up 0 bases, with 12 bases separating them. The V gene's germline CDR1 is SGDLS and CDR2 YYNGEE. The CDR3 loop reads CASSALPQMNTEAFF. In DNA form, the CDR3 reads TGTGCCAGCAGCGCACTTCCACAAATGAACACTGAAGCTTTCTTT.

This clonotype was observed a handful of times. The chain is built from TRBV12-3 or TRBV12-4 and TRBJ2-1, with D tentatively TRBD2 (5 bases). CDR3 length: 14 amino acids. V was clipped by 0 bases and J by 5 bases, with 8 bases between them. The CDR3 protein is CASSLAGVDNEQFF. For the CDR3, the DNA is TGTGCCAGCAGTTTAGCGGGAGTGGACAATGAGCAGTTCTTC.

The chain recombines TRBV12-3 or TRBV12-4 with TRBJ2-7; weak D call: TRBD1 (5 bases). Trimming took 5 bases from V and 1 from J, leaving 15 bases between them. This CDR3 is 15 amino acids long. The DNA for the CDR3 is TGTGCCAGCAGTCCCTCCTTAGACAGATCCTACGAGCAGTACTTC. As protein: CASSPSLDRSYEQYF.

This clonotype was counted only a few times. DNA of the CDR3: TGTGCCAGCAGCTTATGGGCCGAGACCCAGTACTTC. Protein product: CASSLWAETQYF. The chain employs TRBV7-9 and TRBJ2-5, with D unresolved. CDR1 and CDR2 (germline): SEHNR, FQNEAQ (reference sequence). The CDR3 length is 12 residues. V dropped 2 bases and J dropped 5 bases, with 6 bases sitting between them.

The V call is TRBV5-1, the J call TRBJ2-3; 8 positions agree with TRBD1. CDR1 and CDR2 (germline): SGHRS, YFSETQ. CDR3 length equals 15 residues. V lost 0 bases to trimming and J lost 3 bases; unmatched junction nucleotides: 3. CDR3 in DNA: TGCGCCAGCAGCTTGGACGGACAGGGAACAGATACGCAGTATTTT. Its translation is CASSLDGQGTDTQYF.

This clonotype was seen more than once but under ten times. The chain carries TRBV12-3 or TRBV12-4 and TRBJ1-2; D gene unclear. The CDR3 covers 11 residues. Trimming took 6 bases from V and 8 from J, leaving 10 bases between them. The CDR3 here is CASSRSRGYTF. As DNA, the CDR3 is TGTGCCAGCAGCCGGTCTCGAGGCTACACCTTC.

This clonotype occurred many times. Written as DNA, the CDR3 is TGTGCCAGCAGCGTAAGTGGGACAAGAAACGAGCAGTACTTC. It translates to CASSVSGTRNEQYF. The chain joins TRBV9 to TRBJ2-7; D is possibly TRBD1 (6 bases). The CDR3 extends over 14 amino acids. Germline lookup yields CDR1 SGDLS and CDR2 YYNGEE. The V end was cut by 1 base, the J end by 5 bases, with 13 bases between.

The chain joins TRBV5-1 to TRBJ2-7; TRBD2 matches at 10 bases. Germline V lookup: CDR1 SGHRS, CDR2 YFSETQ. There are 13 residues in the CDR3. V dropped 6 bases and J dropped 6; count of bases not matched to a gene: 6. For the CDR3, the DNA is TGCGCCAGCACCCTGGGACTAGCGTTCGAGCAGTACTTC. Translated, it gives CASTLGLAFEQYF.

The rearrangement links TRBV7-3 to TRBJ2-1; D possibly corresponds to TRBD2 (6 bases). The CDR3 has 15 amino acids. Deletions cut 3 bases from V and 3 bases from J, with 12 bases between. Per the germline V gene, CDR1 is SGHTA and CDR2 is FQGTGA. This CDR3 is CASSFTGSGYNEQFF. The CDR3 DNA sequence: TGTGCCAGCAGCTTTACCGGGAGTGGCTACAATGAGCAGTTCTTC.

The CDR3 bases are TGTGCCAGTTGGACAGAGTCTGGAAACACCATATATTTT. As protein: CASWTESGNTIYF. J is TRBJ1-3 and V is TRBV12-3 or TRBV12-4; D is perhaps TRBD1 (6 bases). Trimming removed 9 bases at V and 1 base at J, with 10 bases between. The CDR3 sequence is 13 residues long.

The genes are TRBV15 and TRBJ2-1; weak D call: TRBD1 (5 bases). The ends were cut back, 1 base at V and 3 bases at J, with 7 bases in the middle. CDR3 length: 14 residues. In germline, CDR1 is LNHNV, CDR2 YYDKDF (reference sequence). The CDR3 DNA reads as TGTGCCACCAGCAGAGGGGGCGGCTACAATGAGCAGTTCTTC. Encoded protein: CATSRGGGYNEQFF.

The table lists this clonotype with a few counts. The chain links TRBV20-1 to TRBJ1-1; D is ambiguous. CDR3 size: 15 residues. The V gene's germline CDR1 is DFQATT and CDR2 SNEGSKA (reference sequence). Trimming cost V 3 bases and J 7 bases, with 21 bases left between them. The CDR3 nucleotides are TGCAGTGCTAGTGGTTGGTCTCAGAAGTGGAGTGAAGCTTTCTTT. Its translation: CSASGWSQKWSEAFF.

This clonotype ranks as medium-sized. CDR3 residues: CASSLGPDYEQYF. CDR3 sequence (DNA): TGTGCCAGCAGCTTAGGCCCGGACTACGAGCAGTACTTC. The chain is built from TRBV7-8 and TRBJ2-7; D not certain. In germline, CDR1 is SGHVS, CDR2 FQNEAQ. Trimming pared 1 base from V and 3 bases from J, leaving 7 bases between. This CDR3 is 13 amino acids long.

The CDR3 reads CASSSQGQSFPNVLTF. The CDR3 coding sequence is TGTGCCAGCAGTTCCCAGGGACAGTCGTTTCCTAACGTCCTGACTTTC. The V and J genes are TRBV12-3 or TRBV12-4 and TRBJ2-6, with TRBD1 matching over 7 bases. This CDR3 has 16 residues. Trimming cost V 4 bases and J 10 bases; bases outside gene matches: 13.

This chain joins TRBV13 and TRBJ2-1; 8 bases are shared with TRBD2. V trimming: 1 base; J trimming: 6 bases; junction bases outside the gene matches: 2. The CDR3 sequence is 14 residues long. The germline gives CDR1 PRHDT, CDR2 FYEKMQ (reference sequence). CDR3 DNA: TGTGCCAGCAGCTTAGTGGGGACTAGCAATGAGCAGTTCTTC. Amino acids: CASSLVGTSNEQFF. Based on the CDR3 plus reference TRBV13 and TRBJ2-1, the full variable domain is AAGVIQSPRHLIKEKRETATLKCYPIPRHDTVYWYQQGPGQDPQFLISFYEKMQSDKGSIPDRFSAQQFSDYHSELNMSSLELGDSALYFCASSLVGTSNEQFFGPGTRLTVL.

The rearrangement links TRBV12-3 or TRBV12-4 to TRBJ2-4; D not resolved. The V gene lost 5 bases and the J gene lost 15 bases, with 17 bases spanning the gap. This CDR3 region has 12 residues. CDR3 residues: CASSHGQGPLYF. For the CDR3, the DNA is TGTGCCAGCAGTCATGGCCAAGGGCCCCTGTACTTC.

The V call is TRBV4-1, the J call TRBJ1-1; no reliable D call. Trimming took 7 bases from V and 4 from J, leaving 13 bases between them. CDR1 MGHRA and CDR2 YSYEKL come from the germline V gene. The CDR3 spans 13 residues. In DNA, the CDR3 is TGCGCCAGCAATACGGTATATGGCACTGAAGCTTTCTTT. Its protein product is CASNTVYGTEAFF.

This CDR3 reads CASTSGGRSYEQYF. CDR3 DNA: TGTGCCAGCACGTCTGGAGGCCGATCCTACGAGCAGTACTTC. This chain joins TRBV28 and TRBJ2-7, with D possibly matching TRBD2 (5 bases). CDR3 length: 14 residues. Deletions cut 7 bases from V and 1 base from J, with 14 bases between. Germline CDR1 is MDHEN and CDR2 is SYDVKM.